The clone carrying this TCR beta chain occurred once. What it binds is unknown. The junction departs from the called germline gene at one end, perhaps through a read error. Using RNA template, CDR3s of TCR alpha and beta were amplified with iRepertoire arm-PCR. Input was roughly 100-450 ng of tissue mRNA or PBMC total RNA. Each CDR3 protein is one row after TCRdb ran MiXCR on the multiplex PCR reads. The table lists tens of thousands of distinct CDR3 sequences, roughly 39% of them singletons. These data originate in a study of glioma-infiltrating T cells. Findings of the study overall: Very few CDR3 sequences were shared between tissue and blood. Non-neoplastic patients had below-expected tissue-blood divergence, while all gliomas exceeded expectation.

The CDR3 totals 13 residues. Germline CDR1 SNHLY, CDR2 FYNNEI. The sequence derives from a human donor with low-grade glioma or glioblastoma, undergoing nonglioma brain surgery, or in good health (not recorded which). The chain combines TRBV2 with TRBJ2-1; D is unresolved. The sequenced sample was glioma tissue, nonneoplastic brain tissue, or PBMCs (not recorded which). As DNA, the CDR3 is TGTGCCTGCAGTGACGGACCGAGCTACGAGCGGTTCTTC. Residues: CACSDGPSYERFF.